The 8 T cell receptor beta chains given below trace back to one sample, sequenced in a study of response to subunit inactivated influenza vaccine. TCRdb processed the RT-PCR reads anew with MiXCR; each CDR3 protein has one entry. The top ten clones hold around 10% of a sample with about 620,000 distinct CDR3 sequences, about 10% of them seen once. These data were likewise used in another study, on T cells expressing NK-cell markers. That report adds: The cDNA for TCR beta came from 5'RACE template switching with UMIs.

The sample in question was PBMCs from blood, obtained on the day of vaccination. Every receptor here comes from a man aged 50-60 years who received an inactivated influenza vaccine.

The gene calls are TRBV5-8 and TRBJ1-4, with 9 bases that match TRBD1. Germline lookup yields CDR1 SGHTS and CDR2 YDEGEE. Unmatched junction bases numbered 4, after V lost 1 base and J lost 6 bases. This CDR3 has 15 amino acids. Here the CDR3 DNA reads TGTGCCAGCAGCTTGTCGGGACAGGGTTATGAAAAACTGTTTTTT. Translation gives CASSLSGQGYEKLFF.

This clonotype was detected ten times or more. The chain employs TRBV10-3 and TRBJ1-2; D unclear. Trimming stripped 3 bases from V and 1 base from J, with 12 bases between. This CDR3 has 15 amino acids. CDR1 and CDR2 from the germline V gene are ENHRY and SYGVKD. CDR3: CAISDPGKGNYGYTF. The DNA of the CDR3 is TGTGCCATCAGTGACCCGGGGAAAGGTAACTATGGCTACACCTTC.

The gene calls are TRBV28 and TRBJ2-1; D unresolved. V was pared by 2 bases and J by 5 bases, with 10 bases between. Per the germline V gene, CDR1 is MDHEN and CDR2 is SYDVKM. The CDR3 loop spans 14 amino acids. The CDR3 is CASSLTSPDNEQFF. CDR3 DNA: TGTGCCAGCAGTTTAACATCCCCCGACAATGAGCAGTTCTTC.

This clonotype has ten or more counts. The chain recombines TRBV12-3 or TRBV12-4 with TRBJ2-7, with D possibly TRBD2 on 5 matching bases. The V end was cut by 8 bases, the J end by 1 base, with 18 bases between. The CDR3 covers 15 residues. CDR3 loop: CASSSSGSMSYEQYF. CDR3 DNA sequence: TGTGCCAGCTCGTCTTCGGGGTCGATGTCCTACGAGCAGTACTTC.

This clonotype was detected only a few times. The chain is built from TRBV4-3 and TRBJ2-1; D may be TRBD1 (6 bases). Germline CDR1 LGHNA, CDR2 YSLEER. Trimming stripped 3 bases from V and 9 bases from J, with 15 bases between. The CDR3 has 14 residues. The CDR3 nucleotides read TGCGCCAGCAGCCAGCCAACAGGGTCCGGTGAGCAGTTCTTC. Its protein product is CASSQPTGSGEQFF.

The table lists this clonotype with many counts. The V and J genes are TRBV12-3 or TRBV12-4 and TRBJ2-3, with D unclear. The CDR3 loop spans 14 amino acids. V shed 2 bases and J shed 6 bases, with 12 bases lying between them. The CDR3: CASSLSSLTDTQYF. The CDR3 DNA reads TGTGCCAGCAGTTTATCCAGCTTGACGGATACGCAGTATTTT.

The J gene is TRBJ1-4, the V gene TRBV9; the D gene is possibly TRBD1 (5 bases). Trimming cost V 0 bases and J 8 bases, with 14 bases left between them. The CDR3 runs to 15 residues. In germline, CDR1 is SGDLS, CDR2 YYNGEE. This CDR3 reads CASSVGGSTVEKLFF. CDR3 in DNA: TGTGCCAGCAGCGTAGGTGGGTCGACAGTCGAAAAACTGTTTTTT. Together with reference TRBV9 and TRBJ1-4, the CDR3 gives the full variable domain: DSGVTQTPKHLITATGQRVTLRCSPRSGDLSVYWYQQSLDQGLQFLIQYYNGEERAKGNILERFSAQQFPDLHSELNLSSLELGDSALYFCASSVGGSTVEKLFFGSGTQLSVL.

The gene calls are TRBV4-3 and TRBJ1-4; TRBD1 is a possible D gene (5 bases). V shed 1 base and J shed 6 bases, with 21 bases lying between them. This CDR3 has 18 residues. The germline V gene encodes CDR1 LGHNA and CDR2 YSLEER. The CDR3 sequence is CASSQGTYGGKRDEKLFF. CDR3 DNA sequence: TGCGCCAGCAGCCAAGGTACCTATGGGGGGAAACGGGATGAAAAACTGTTTTTT.